This TCR beta chain was captured by sequencing in a study of OX40 agonist ivuxolimab in advanced cancers. In the study overall: The patients' treatment was ivuxolimab, an agonistic anti-OX40 (CD134) antibody.

Turning to this clone: Its antigen is not identified.

TCRdb keeps only in-frame clones here, not all; method: immunoSEQ multiplex PCR. Among about 93,000 clones listed, approximately 94% were seen once. V dropped 1 base and J dropped 4 bases, with 10 bases sitting between them. Germline loops: CDR1 LNHDA, CDR2 SQIVND (reference sequence). This CDR3 is built from 15 residues. Regarding the study as a whole: CD4+ and CD8+ blood T cells expanded clonally by week 6 at 0.1 to 3.0 mg/kg. Nonresponders included some who also had low normalized T-cell clonal expansion.

This chain links TRBV19 with TRBJ2-2; D could derive from TRBD1 or TRBD2 (5 bases each). The sequencing here drew on CD4+ or CD8+ T cells sorted from blood, taken in a trial of the OX40 agonist ivuxolimab. The origin of this receptor is an adult with an advanced solid tumor such as melanoma, head and neck, liver or kidney cancer. The CDR3 reads CASSIGLRGTGELFF. CDR3 DNA sequence: TGTGCCAGTAGTATAGGGTTGAGGGGCACCGGGGAGCTGTTTTTT.